This T cell receptor (beta chain) comes out of a study of identical twins. Study conclusions and caveats: The study based its conclusions on cross-sectional statistical analysis and did not follow the same donors. Insertion counts were lower in abundant cord blood beta clonotypes, a trend that memory repertoires did not show.

TCRdb re-called the 5' RACE reads through MiXCR, storing one row per CDR3 protein. The sample comprises more than 200,000 distinct CDR3 sequences, 9.4% of which are singletons, and about 5.2% rests with the top ten. In this sample, this clonotype turned up many times. Its antigen is not known. There are 11 residues in the CDR3. With 2 bases removed from V and 7 bases from J, the gap between germline ends came to 3 bases. CDR1 is SGHTA and CDR2 is FQGNSA in the germline V gene. This sequence joins TRBV7-2 and TRBJ2-1, with no clear D. The clonotype comes from a woman younger than 35 in good health. The source material was memory (CD45RO+) T cells sorted from blood. In nucleotides, the CDR3 is TGTGCCAGCAGCTTACAGAATGAGCAGTTCTTC. As protein: CASSLQNEQFF.